This T cell receptor beta chain was identified in a study of blood T cell repertoires in COVID-19. Across the whole study: From the United States, Italy and Spain came samples of acute and convalescent COVID-19. The analysed material was cDNA or gDNA that came from T cells, B-cell-depleted T cells, or PBMCs.

This clone has only one observation. Authors' data handling: Scientists estimated how many nucleated cells there were by amplifying reference gene primers. Generated by immunoSEQ multiplex PCR, the TCRdb table keeps only in-frame clones and is missing some. That table gives V, J and clone size, and the DNA gave D and trimming. The sample has 30,000 to 45,000 clones, about 88% seen once. The specimen was peripheral blood. The sequence derives from a man aged 65 to 85 with active COVID-19.

The CDR3 region has the DNA TGCGCCAGCAGCGGCGGCCCCTACGAGCAGTACTTC. Protein: CASSGGPYEQYF. V is TRBV5-1 and J is TRBJ2-7; D is undetermined. The germline V gene encodes CDR1 SGHRS and CDR2 YFSETQ. The V and J ends lost 4 bases and 2 bases respectively, with 7 bases between them. The CDR3 has 12 amino acids.